This T cell receptor beta chain was captured by sequencing in a study of cytomegalovirus exposure and HLA in healthy donors. Points from the study as a whole: A missense DCLRE1C variant was associated with V- and J-gene trimming of TCR beta chains in a later analysis, and an independent cohort replicated the association. Apart from CMV serostatus, no immune exposure information was available. Despite most TCR sequences being rare, some public TCRs occurred in many donors.

With 6 bases removed from V and 3 bases from J, the gap between germline ends came to 15 bases. The V gene's germline CDR1 is WSHSY and CDR2 SAAADI. This CDR3 contains 15 residues. The PCR ran on 60 Vbeta and 13 Jbeta primers. Sequenced by immunoSEQ multiplex PCR; TCRdb stores in-frame clones only, minus some. Among about 190,000 clones listed, 60% to 80% were seen once. Every donor was a healthy person donating bone marrow. This clone was seen just once. Its antigen is as yet unknown. The chain joins TRBV10-2 to TRBJ1-5; TRBD1 is a possible D gene (5 bases). The sequenced sample consisted of PBMCs. This clonotype was obtained from a woman aged 30 to 39 in good health and CMV-seropositive. CDR3 coding DNA: TGCGCCAGCAGCCGCCGACAGAACAACAATCAGCCCCAGCATTTT. It translates to CASSRRQNNNQPQHF.